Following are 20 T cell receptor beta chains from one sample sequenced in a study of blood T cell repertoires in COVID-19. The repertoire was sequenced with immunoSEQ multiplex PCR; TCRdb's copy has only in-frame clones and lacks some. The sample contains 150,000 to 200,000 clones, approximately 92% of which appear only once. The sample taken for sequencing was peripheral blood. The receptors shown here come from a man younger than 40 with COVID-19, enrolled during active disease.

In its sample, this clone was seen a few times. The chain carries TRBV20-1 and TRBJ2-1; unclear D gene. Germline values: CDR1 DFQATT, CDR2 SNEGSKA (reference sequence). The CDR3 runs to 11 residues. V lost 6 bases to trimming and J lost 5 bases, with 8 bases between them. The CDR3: CSAVNNNEQFF. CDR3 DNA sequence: TGCAGTGCAGTAAACAACAATGAGCAGTTCTTC.

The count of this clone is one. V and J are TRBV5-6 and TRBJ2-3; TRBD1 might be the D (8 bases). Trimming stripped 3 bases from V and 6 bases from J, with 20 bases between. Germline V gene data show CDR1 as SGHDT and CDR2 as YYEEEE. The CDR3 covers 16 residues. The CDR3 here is CASSSPGGWGGDTQYF. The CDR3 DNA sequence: TGTGCCAGCAGCTCTCCAGGGGGCTGGGGAGGGGATACGCAGTATTTT.

The CDR3 loop reads CAWKAGTGFYYGYTF. The DNA of the CDR3 is TGTGCCTGGAAAGCCGGGACAGGGTTTTACTATGGCTACACCTTC. The V gene is TRBV30, the J gene TRBJ1-2; 9 bases fit TRBD1. Germline trimming cut 4 bases from V and 3 bases from J; bases unmatched to any gene: 9. The CDR3 contains 15 residues. The germline gives CDR1 GTSNPN, CDR2 SVGIG (reference sequence).

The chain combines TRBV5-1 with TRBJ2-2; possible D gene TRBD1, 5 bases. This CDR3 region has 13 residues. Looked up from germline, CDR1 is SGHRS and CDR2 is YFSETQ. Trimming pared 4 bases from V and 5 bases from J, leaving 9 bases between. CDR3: CASSLDITGELFF. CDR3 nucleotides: TGCGCCAGCAGCCTGGACATAACCGGGGAGCTGTTTTTT.

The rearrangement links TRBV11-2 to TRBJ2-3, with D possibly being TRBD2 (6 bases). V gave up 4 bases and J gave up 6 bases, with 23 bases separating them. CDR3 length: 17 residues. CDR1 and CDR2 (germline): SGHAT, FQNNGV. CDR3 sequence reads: CASSYRDGGGPRDTQYF. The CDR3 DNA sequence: TGTGCCAGCAGCTATAGGGACGGGGGAGGCCCTAGGGATACGCAGTATTTT.

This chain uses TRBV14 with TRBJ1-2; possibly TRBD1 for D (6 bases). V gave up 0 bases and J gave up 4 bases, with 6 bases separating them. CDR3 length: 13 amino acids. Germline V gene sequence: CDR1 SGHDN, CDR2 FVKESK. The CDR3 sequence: CASSQDRGYGYTF. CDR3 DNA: TGTGCCAGCAGCCAAGACAGGGGCTATGGCTACACCTTC. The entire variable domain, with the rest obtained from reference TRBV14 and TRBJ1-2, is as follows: EAGVTQFPSHSVIEKGQTVTLRCDPISGHDNLYWYRRVMGKEIKFLLHFVKESKQDESGMPNNRFLAERTGGTYSTLKVQPAELEDSGVYFCASSQDRGYGYTFGSGTRLTVV.

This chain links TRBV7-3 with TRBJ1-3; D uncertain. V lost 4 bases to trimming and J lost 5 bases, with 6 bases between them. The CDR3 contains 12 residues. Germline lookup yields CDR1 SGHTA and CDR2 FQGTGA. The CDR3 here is CASSSDRNTIYF. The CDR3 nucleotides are TGTGCCAGCAGCTCAGATAGAAACACCATATATTTT.

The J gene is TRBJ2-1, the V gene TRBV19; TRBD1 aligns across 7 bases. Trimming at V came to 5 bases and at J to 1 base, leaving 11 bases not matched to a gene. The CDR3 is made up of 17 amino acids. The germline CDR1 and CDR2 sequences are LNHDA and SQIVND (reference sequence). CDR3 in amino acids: CASSLNRDSQSYNEQFF. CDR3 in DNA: TGTGCCAGTAGTCTTAACCGGGACAGCCAATCCTACAATGAGCAGTTCTTC.

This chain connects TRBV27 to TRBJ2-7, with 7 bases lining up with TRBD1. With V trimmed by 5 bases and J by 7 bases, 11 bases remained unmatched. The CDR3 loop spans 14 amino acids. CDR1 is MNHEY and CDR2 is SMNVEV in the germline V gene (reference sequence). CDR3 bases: TGTGCCAGCAGTCTCCAGGCGACAGGGAAAGAGCAGTACTTC. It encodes CASSLQATGKEQYF.

CDR3: CASSYSSGEGGTEAFF. CDR3 coding DNA: TGTGCCAGCAGTTACTCGTCCGGGGAGGGAGGCACTGAAGCTTTCTTT. The chain is built from TRBV6-6 and TRBJ1-1; D not certain. Looked up from germline, CDR1 is MNHNY and CDR2 is SVGAGI (reference sequence). The V end was cut by 0 bases, the J end by 4 bases, with 15 bases between. The CDR3 spans 16 residues.

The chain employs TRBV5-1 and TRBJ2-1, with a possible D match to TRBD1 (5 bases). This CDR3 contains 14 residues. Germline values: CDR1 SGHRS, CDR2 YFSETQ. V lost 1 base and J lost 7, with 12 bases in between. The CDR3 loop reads CASSLMTAGNEQFF. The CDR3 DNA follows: TGCGCCAGCAGCTTGATGACGGCAGGGAATGAGCAGTTCTTC.

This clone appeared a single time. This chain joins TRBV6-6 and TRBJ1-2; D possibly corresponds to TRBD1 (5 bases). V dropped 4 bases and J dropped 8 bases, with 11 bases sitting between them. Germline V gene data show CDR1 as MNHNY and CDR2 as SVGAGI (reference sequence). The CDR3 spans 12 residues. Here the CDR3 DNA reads TGTGCCAGCAGTTGGGACTGGCTGGGCTACACCTTC. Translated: CASSWDWLGYTF.

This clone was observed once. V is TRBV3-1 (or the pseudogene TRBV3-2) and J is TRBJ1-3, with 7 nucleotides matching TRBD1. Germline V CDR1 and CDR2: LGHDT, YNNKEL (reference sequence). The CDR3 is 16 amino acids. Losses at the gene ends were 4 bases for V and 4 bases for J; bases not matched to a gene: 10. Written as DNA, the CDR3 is TGTGCCAGCAGCCGGGCACAGGGGCGCGGAGGAAACACCATATATTTT. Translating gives CASSRAQGRGGNTIYF.

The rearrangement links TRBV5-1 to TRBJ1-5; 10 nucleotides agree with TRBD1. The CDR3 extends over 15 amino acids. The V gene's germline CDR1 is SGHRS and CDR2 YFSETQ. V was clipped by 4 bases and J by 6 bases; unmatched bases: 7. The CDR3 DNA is TGCGCCAGCAGCGGGACAGGGGATAAGGGTCAGCCCCAGCATTTT. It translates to CASSGTGDKGQPQHF. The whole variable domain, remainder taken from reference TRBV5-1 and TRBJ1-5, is KAGVTQTPRYLIKTRGQQVTLSCSPISGHRSVSWYQQTPGQGLQFLFEYFSETQRNKGNFPGRFSGRQFSNSRSEMNVSTLELGDSALYLCASSGTGDKGQPQHFGDGTRLSIL.

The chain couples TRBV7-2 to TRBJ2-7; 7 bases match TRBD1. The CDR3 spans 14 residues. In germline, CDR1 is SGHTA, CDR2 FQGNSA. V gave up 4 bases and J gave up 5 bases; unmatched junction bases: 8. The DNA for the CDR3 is TGTGCCAGCAGCTCCGACAGGGTGGCCGACGAGCAGTACTTC. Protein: CASSSDRVADEQYF. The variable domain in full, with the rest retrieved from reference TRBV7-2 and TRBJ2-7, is GAGVSQSPSNKVTEKGKDVELRCDPISGHTALYWYRQSLGQGLEFLIYFQGNSAPDKSGLPSDRFSAERTGGSVSTLTIQRTQQEDSAVYLCASSSDRVADEQYFGPGTRLTVT.

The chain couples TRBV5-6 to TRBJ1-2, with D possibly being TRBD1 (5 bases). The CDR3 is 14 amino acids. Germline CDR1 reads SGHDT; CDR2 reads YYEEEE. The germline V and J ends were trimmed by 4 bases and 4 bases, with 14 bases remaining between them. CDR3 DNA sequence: TGTGCCAGCAGCCCGGACAAGGGCCTCTATGGCTACACCTTC. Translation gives CASSPDKGLYGYTF. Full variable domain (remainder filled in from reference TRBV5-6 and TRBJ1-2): DAGVTQSPTHLIKTRGQQVTLRCSPKSGHDTVSWYQQALGQGPQFIFQYYEEEERQRGNFPDRFSGHQFPNYSSELNVNALLLGDSALYLCASSPDKGLYGYTFGSGTRLTVV.

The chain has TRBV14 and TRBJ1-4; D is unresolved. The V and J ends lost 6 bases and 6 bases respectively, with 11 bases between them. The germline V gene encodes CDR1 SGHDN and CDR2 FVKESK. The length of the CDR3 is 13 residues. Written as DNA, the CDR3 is TGTGCCAGCAGTAGAGGGAACGATGAAAAACTGTTTTTT. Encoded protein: CASSRGNDEKLFF.

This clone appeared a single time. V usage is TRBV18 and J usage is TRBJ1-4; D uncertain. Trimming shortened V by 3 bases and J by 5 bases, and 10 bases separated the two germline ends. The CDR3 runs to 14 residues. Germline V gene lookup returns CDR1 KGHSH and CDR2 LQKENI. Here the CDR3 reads CASSPPPGNEKLFF. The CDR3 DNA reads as TGTGCCAGCTCACCCCCCCCCGGGAATGAAAAACTGTTTTTT.

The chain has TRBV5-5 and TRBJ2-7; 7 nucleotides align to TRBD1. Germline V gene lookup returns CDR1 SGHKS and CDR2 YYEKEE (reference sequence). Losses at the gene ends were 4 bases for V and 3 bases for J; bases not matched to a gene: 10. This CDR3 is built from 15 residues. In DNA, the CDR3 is TGTGCCAGCAGCCCAGGTCAGGCAGGGGGCTACGAGCAGTACTTC. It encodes CASSPGQAGGYEQYF.

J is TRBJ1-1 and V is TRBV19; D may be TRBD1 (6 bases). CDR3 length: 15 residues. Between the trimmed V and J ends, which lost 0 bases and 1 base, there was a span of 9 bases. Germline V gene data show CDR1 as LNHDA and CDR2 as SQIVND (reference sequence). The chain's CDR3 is CASSIDADRNTEAFF. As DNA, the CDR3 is TGTGCCAGTAGTATAGACGCGGACAGGAACACTGAAGCTTTCTTT.